These 28 T cell receptor beta chains originate from one sample sequenced in a study of blood T cell repertoires in COVID-19 (TCRdb year 2020). Receptor libraries were prepared by the immunoSEQ multiplex PCR assay. Sourced from immuneACCESS, this table was stored by TCRdb with only in-frame sequences that have V and J called. A share of the clones is absent; for the studies checked, an unresolved V gene accounts for under half, and the remainder has no known explanation. The sample table holds approximately 90,000 clones, of which 65% to 90% were seen once. Around 20% of the sample lies in the top ten. Sequencing was performed on peripheral blood. These receptors all stem from an elderly woman with acute or convalescent COVID-19.

The V and J genes are TRBV9 and TRBJ1-2, with D hard to call. With 0 bases removed from V and 2 bases from J, the gap between germline ends came to 8 bases. This CDR3 is built from 14 residues. Germline loops: CDR1 SGDLS, CDR2 YYNGEE. DNA for the CDR3: TGTGCCAGCAGCGTAGCCCCGGGGAACTATGGCTACACCTTC. It translates to CASSVAPGNYGYTF.

The genes are TRBV9 and TRBJ2-6, with TRBD1 matching 9 bases. Germline-derived CDR1 and CDR2 are SGDLS and YYNGEE. Losses at the gene ends were 3 bases for V and 0 bases for J; bases not matched to a gene: 7. There are 18 residues in the CDR3. In nucleotides, the CDR3 is TGTGCCAGCAGCGAACCGGGACAGGGTTCCTCTGGGGCCAACGTCCTGACTTTC. As protein: CASSEPGQGSSGANVLTF. The full variable domain, completed using reference TRBV9 and TRBJ2-6, is DSGVTQTPKHLITATGQRVTLRCSPRSGDLSVYWYQQSLDQGLQFLIQYYNGEERAKGNILERFSAQQFPDLHSELNLSSLELGDSALYFCASSEPGQGSSGANVLTFGAGSRLTVL.

The V and J genes are TRBV7-9 and TRBJ1-1, with TRBD1 as a possible D gene (5 bases). Germline lookup yields CDR1 SEHNR and CDR2 FQNEAQ (reference sequence). V lost 5 bases to trimming and J lost 0 bases, with 13 bases between them. The CDR3 totals 15 residues. CDR3 loop: CASSQARQMNTEAFF. The CDR3 coding sequence is TGTGCCAGCAGCCAAGCTCGACAGATGAACACTGAAGCTTTCTTT.

The CDR3 DNA follows: TGTGCCAGCAGCCCCCAGGGGCATTCCTACGAGCAGTACTTC. Its translation is CASSPQGHSYEQYF. The rearrangement uses TRBV27 and TRBJ2-7, with D possibly matching TRBD1 (6 bases). The CDR3 spans 14 residues. Trimming took off 6 bases at V and 1 base at J, with 13 bases between the two ends. From germline, CDR1 is MNHEY and CDR2 SMNVEV (reference sequence).

The genes are TRBV5-5 and TRBJ1-1; no reliable D call. Germline V gene data show CDR1 as SGHKS and CDR2 as YYEKEE (reference sequence). The CDR3 sequence is 13 residues long. With 4 bases removed from V and 1 base from J, the gap between germline ends came to 8 bases. CDR3 bases: TGTGCCAGCAGCCTCGAGGCGAACACTGAAGCTTTCTTT. This encodes CASSLEANTEAFF.

The chain couples TRBV9 to TRBJ2-2; 8 bases line up with TRBD2. The length of the CDR3 is 16 residues. J lost 2 bases, V lost 4 bases, and 7 bases had no gene match. Germline CDR1 and CDR2: SGDLS and YYNGEE. The CDR3 here is CASSPRTSFNTGELFF. CDR3 bases: TGTGCCAGCAGCCCACGGACTAGCTTTAACACCGGGGAGCTGTTTTTT.

The genes are TRBV11-2 and TRBJ1-6; D gene uncertain. The germline V gene has CDR1 SGHAT and CDR2 FQNNGV. The CDR3 spans 16 residues. Trimming shortened V by 5 bases and J by 3 bases, and 14 bases separated the two germline ends. CDR3 protein: CASSAWRGYYNSPLHF. In nucleotides, the CDR3 is TGTGCCAGCAGCGCCTGGCGGGGTTACTATAATTCACCCCTCCACTTT.

In its sample, this clone was seen once. This sequence joins TRBV7-8 and TRBJ1-2; D unresolved. Germline V gene data show CDR1 as SGHVS and CDR2 as FQNEAQ. V was trimmed by 5 bases and J by 0 bases, leaving 13 bases between them. The CDR3 loop spans 15 amino acids. CDR3 nucleotide sequence: TGTGCCAGCAGCCCCGGCGGCCTAGCTAACTATGGCTACACCTTC. Amino acid sequence: CASSPGGLANYGYTF.

Concerning this clone: Germline is not matched at one junction end, which may reflect a read error. V and J are TRBV5-4 and TRBJ1-1; no clear D gene. This CDR3 contains 11 residues. Germline CDR1 reads SGHNT; CDR2 reads YYREEE (reference sequence). The CDR3 DNA follows: TGTGCCAGCAGCTTGCGAGGGCCCGAGGTCTTT. It encodes CASSLRGPEVF.

This sequence joins TRBV19 and TRBJ1-1, with 10 bases that match TRBD1. This CDR3 spans 16 amino acids. Germline loops: CDR1 LNHDA, CDR2 SQIVND (reference sequence). Trimming at V came to 7 bases and at J to 0 bases, leaving 8 bases not matched to a gene. The CDR3 nucleotides are TGTGCCAGTAAGCGGGGGACAGGGGCCATGAACACTGAAGCTTTCTTT. Translation gives CASKRGTGAMNTEAFF.

V is TRBV7-2 and J is TRBJ2-2, with TRBD2 matching 7 bases. V lost 4 bases, J lost 7 bases, and 6 bases stayed unmatched. The germline V gene has CDR1 SGHTA and CDR2 FQGNSA. This CDR3 is 14 amino acids long. The CDR3 loop is CASSSSGNSGELFF. The CDR3 nucleotides read TGTGCCAGCAGCTCTAGCGGAAATAGCGGGGAGCTGTTTTTT.

The V and J genes are TRBV7-9 and TRBJ1-2; 10 nucleotides align to TRBD1. This CDR3 contains 16 residues. Unmatched junction bases numbered 10, after V lost 5 bases and J lost 4 bases. Looked up from germline, CDR1 is SEHNR and CDR2 is FQNEAQ (reference sequence). CDR3 in amino acids: CASSIIRDRGSYGYTF. CDR3 coding DNA: TGTGCCAGCAGCATCATCCGGGACAGGGGCTCCTATGGCTACACCTTC.

The J gene is TRBJ2-3, the V gene TRBV5-4; D is possibly TRBD1 (6 bases). Germline loops: CDR1 SGHNT, CDR2 YYREEE (reference sequence). CDR3 length: 14 residues. V lost 2 bases to trimming and J lost 3 bases, with 10 bases between them. Here the CDR3 reads CASSFGQGTDTQYF. As DNA, the CDR3 is TGTGCCAGCAGCTTCGGGCAGGGGACAGATACGCAGTATTTT.

The chain recombines TRBV24-1 with TRBJ1-5; possible D gene TRBD1, 6 bases. Germline CDR1 and CDR2: KGHDR and SFDVKD. The V end lost 6 bases, the J end lost 9 bases, and 14 bases lay between the germline ends. The CDR3 covers 13 residues. The DNA for the CDR3 is TGTGCCACCAGTAGGCAGGGGATCACGCCCCAGCATTTT. Translation gives CATSRQGITPQHF.

The chain joins TRBV2 to TRBJ2-5; 9 nucleotides align to TRBD1. Germline CDR1 reads SNHLY; CDR2 reads FYNNEI. CDR3 size: 15 residues. Trimming took 5 bases from V and 5 from J; bases not matched to a gene: 9. The CDR3 coding sequence is TGTGCCAGCAGTAGCCGGGACAGGGTTGGGGAGACCCAGTACTTC. This gives the protein CASSSRDRVGETQYF.

V and J are TRBV10-1 and TRBJ1-5; D is unresolved. Germline V CDR1 and CDR2: WNHNN, SYGVQD (reference sequence). Trimming pared 2 bases from V and 0 bases from J, leaving 8 bases between. This CDR3 has 15 amino acids. In nucleotides, the CDR3 is TGCGCCAGCAGTGAGCAGGCTTATAGCAATCAGCCCCAGCATTTT. Amino acid sequence: CASSEQAYSNQPQHF.

The chain uses TRBV2 and TRBJ1-6, with 9 bases that match TRBD1. Per germline, CDR1 SNHLY and CDR2 FYNNEI. This CDR3 is built from 15 residues. The J segment lost 7 bases and the V segment lost 3 bases, leaving 4 bases of the junction unmatched. The CDR3 region is CASSEWTGANSPLHF. Written as DNA, the CDR3 is TGTGCCAGCAGTGAGTGGACAGGGGCGAATTCACCCCTCCACTTT.

The chain combines TRBV30 with TRBJ2-7, with 8 nucleotides matching TRBD2. J gave up 9 bases and V 3 bases, and 7 bases lay outside the gene matches. This CDR3 spans 12 amino acids. Germline CDR1 and CDR2: GTSNPN and SVGIG (reference sequence). The CDR3 nucleotides read TGTGCCTGGAGCTCGGGGGGGCGCTTGCAGTACTTC. Translated: CAWSSGGRLQYF.

This chain links TRBV9 with TRBJ2-1, with D perhaps matching TRBD1 (6 bases). Trimming took 3 bases from V and 7 from J, leaving 20 bases between them. CDR3 length: 16 residues. Germline CDR1 reads SGDLS; CDR2 reads YYNGEE. CDR3 nucleotide sequence: TGTGCCAGCAGCGCGGGCAGTAGTGGCAGGGGAAATGAGCAGTTCTTC. Amino acids: CASSAGSSGRGNEQFF.

This clone was detected only a few times. V is TRBV5-1 and J is TRBJ1-4; TRBD1 might be the D (5 bases). With 3 bases removed from V and 1 base from J, the gap between germline ends came to 7 bases. Germline V gives CDR1 SGHRS, CDR2 YFSETQ. There are 14 residues in the CDR3. The CDR3 bases are TGCGCCAGCAGCTACCAGGGAACTAATGAAAAACTGTTTTTT. Its translation: CASSYQGTNEKLFF.

This clone has only one observation. The gene calls are TRBV18 and TRBJ2-7, with 8 bases that match TRBD1. Per germline, CDR1 KGHSH and CDR2 LQKENI. J was trimmed by 2 bases and V by 2 bases; bases with no gene match: 5. There are 15 residues in the CDR3. The CDR3 nucleotides are TGTGCCAGCTCACCAGACAGGGGACCAACCTACGAGCAGTACTTC. This translates into CASSPDRGPTYEQYF.

The V call is TRBV6-5, the J call TRBJ1-5; 8 bases agree with TRBD1. Germline CDR1 is MNHEY and CDR2 is SVGAGI. Trimming took 7 bases from V and 1 from J; bases not matched to a gene: 6. This CDR3 region has 15 residues. CDR3 residues: CASTSTGASNQPQHF. The CDR3 DNA reads TGTGCCAGCACCTCGACAGGGGCCAGCAATCAGCCCCAGCATTTT.

About this clone: At one of its ends the junction is not consistent with the germline gene, which may arise from a read error. The V call is TRBV3-1 (or the pseudogene TRBV3-2), the J call TRBJ1-6, with D unresolved. CDR1 and CDR2 from the germline V gene are LGHDT and YNNKEL (reference sequence). This CDR3 region has 12 residues. The CDR3 DNA sequence: TGTGCCAACAGCCGTAGTAATTCACCCCTCCACTTT. It specifies CANSRSNSPLHF.

The rearrangement joins TRBV24-1 to TRBJ1-5, with TRBD1 matching 10 bases. This CDR3 has 16 residues. The junction had 4 bases not matched to a gene; V was cut back by 3 bases and J by 3 bases. Germline loops: CDR1 KGHDR, CDR2 SFDVKD. This CDR3 is CATSDGDRGDNQPQHF. For the CDR3, the DNA is TGTGCCACCAGTGATGGGGACAGGGGAGACAATCAGCCCCAGCATTTT.

The sample holds one count of this clone. The chain carries TRBV5-1 and TRBJ2-5; the match to TRBD2 covers 11 bases. Germline V gene lookup returns CDR1 SGHRS and CDR2 YFSETQ. The CDR3 has 16 amino acids. Trimming at V came to 3 bases and at J to 1 base, leaving 5 bases not matched to a gene. The DNA of the CDR3 is TGCGCCAGCAGCTGGGGGACTAGCGGAACCCAAGAGACCCAGTACTTC. This sequence encodes CASSWGTSGTQETQYF. Supplemented by reference TRBV5-1 and TRBJ2-5, the full variable domain reads KAGVTQTPRYLIKTRGQQVTLSCSPISGHRSVSWYQQTPGQGLQFLFEYFSETQRNKGNFPGRFSGRQFSNSRSEMNVSTLELGDSALYLCASSWGTSGTQETQYFGPGTRLLVL.

J is TRBJ2-3 and V is TRBV19; TRBD2 matches at 11 bases. V shed 3 bases, J shed 6 bases, and the junction held 5 bases outside the gene matches. The CDR3 loop spans 15 amino acids. The germline CDR1 and CDR2 sequences are LNHDA and SQIVND (reference sequence). CDR3: CASSIRLAGPDTQYF. The CDR3 nucleotides read TGTGCCAGTAGTATCAGACTAGCGGGGCCTGATACGCAGTATTTT.

This clone occurred once. The chain recombines TRBV2 with TRBJ1-5; no definite D call. This CDR3 is built from 13 residues. Germline CDR1 is SNHLY and CDR2 is FYNNEI. V was clipped by 2 bases and J by 8 bases, with 10 bases between them. The CDR3 sequence: CASSEPHYEPQHF. DNA for the CDR3: TGTGCCAGCAGTGAACCTCACTATGAGCCCCAGCATTTT.

This chain links TRBV6-1 with TRBJ2-7; D may be TRBD2 (5 bases). Germline CDR1 is MNHNS and CDR2 is SASEGT. V lost 2 bases to trimming and J lost 3 bases, with 14 bases between them. The CDR3 has 15 amino acids. In DNA form, the CDR3 reads TGTGCCAGCAGTGAATATTACCTAGCCCACTACGAGCAGTACTTC. This encodes CASSEYYLAHYEQYF.